Given below is one T cell receptor (beta chain) in context. Its antigen is unknown. The data were obtained in a study of T cell responses to AZD1222 COVID-19 vaccine. Study results and limitations: Clonal diversity may have been underestimated in mostly white British donors. Spike-specific TCR breadth and depth grew following two AZD1222 doses. Unmutated variant regions reportedly attract nearly half of all spike-specific TCRs.

The J segment lost 2 bases and the V segment lost 0 bases, leaving 0 bases of the junction unmatched. Germline-derived CDR1 and CDR2 are MNHEY and SVGEGT. The CDR3 totals 14 residues. TCRdb's copy holds only in-frame clones and misses some; the assay was immunoSEQ multiplex PCR. Of about 90,000 clones listed, 85% were seen once; the top ten hold 4.5%. Whether given at about 4 or about 12 weeks, second doses were pooled. Sequenced material: peripheral blood, taken 28 days after the second AZD1222 dose. This rearrangement joins TRBV6-2 or TRBV6-3 to TRBJ2-7, with TRBD1 matching over 8 bases. This receptor was identified in an adult who received the AZD1222 COVID-19 vaccine. CDR3 residues: CASSYSDRAYEQYF. Here the CDR3 DNA reads TGTGCCAGCAGTTACTCGGACAGGGCCTACGAGCAGTACTTC.